Described below is a single T cell receptor (beta chain) sequence and its context. Antigen specificity is unknown. Clones were read by immunoSEQ multiplex PCR, and TCRdb kept only the in-frame ones, dropping some. The repertoire holds about 29,000 clones, with roughly four fifths as singletons. Germline CDR1 reads MDHEN; CDR2 reads SYDVKM. The CDR3 loop spans 15 amino acids. The V and J ends lost 5 bases and 0 bases, in that order; junction bases with no gene match: 6. The sample is drawn from a study of OX40 agonist ivuxolimab in advanced cancers. Across the study: Three patients had partial responses: one hepatocellular carcinoma, two cutaneous melanoma.

General study findings and limits: Expanded clones tended on average to be more numerous among CD8+ T cells than CD4+.

The sequence was obtained from an adult with an advanced solid tumor such as melanoma, head and neck, liver or kidney cancer. The chain employs TRBV28 and TRBJ2-5, with 7 bases lining up with TRBD2. The source was CD4+ or CD8+ T cells sorted from blood, collected in a trial of the OX40 agonist ivuxolimab. The CDR3 spells CASSIRTSHQETQYF. The CDR3 nucleotides are TGTGCCAGCAGTATACGGACTAGTCACCAAGAGACCCAGTACTTC.